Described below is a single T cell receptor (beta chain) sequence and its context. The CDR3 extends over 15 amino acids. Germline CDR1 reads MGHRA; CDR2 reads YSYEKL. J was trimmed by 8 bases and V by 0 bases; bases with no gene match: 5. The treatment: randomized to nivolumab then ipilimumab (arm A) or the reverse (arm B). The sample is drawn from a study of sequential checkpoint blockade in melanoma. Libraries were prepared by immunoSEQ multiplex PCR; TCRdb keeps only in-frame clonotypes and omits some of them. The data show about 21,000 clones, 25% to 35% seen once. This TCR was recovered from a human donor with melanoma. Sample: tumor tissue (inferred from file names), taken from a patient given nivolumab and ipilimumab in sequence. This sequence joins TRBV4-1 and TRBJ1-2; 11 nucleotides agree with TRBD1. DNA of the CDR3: TGCGCCAGCAGCCAAGATGGACAGGGGGCTCGGGGCTACACCTTC. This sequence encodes CASSQDGQGARGYTF.